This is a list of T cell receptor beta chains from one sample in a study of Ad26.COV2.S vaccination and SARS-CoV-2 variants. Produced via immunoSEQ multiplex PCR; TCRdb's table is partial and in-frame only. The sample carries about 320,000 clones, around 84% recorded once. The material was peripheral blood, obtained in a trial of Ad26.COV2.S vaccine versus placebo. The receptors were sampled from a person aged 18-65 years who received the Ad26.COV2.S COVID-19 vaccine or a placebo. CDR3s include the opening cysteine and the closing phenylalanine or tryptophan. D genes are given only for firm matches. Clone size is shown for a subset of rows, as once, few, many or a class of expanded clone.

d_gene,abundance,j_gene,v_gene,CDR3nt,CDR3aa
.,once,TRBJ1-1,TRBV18,TGTGCCAGCTCACCAATCGGGGAACCCGAAACTGAAGCTTTCTTT,CASSPIGEPETEAFF
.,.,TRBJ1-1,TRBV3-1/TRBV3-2,TGTGCCAGCAGCTCTCCTGGGGGACGAGCTTTCTTT,CASSSPGGRAFF
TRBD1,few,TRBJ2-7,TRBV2,TGTGCCAGTGGGGGACAGGTGCTCTACGAGCAGTACTTC,CASGGQVLYEQYF
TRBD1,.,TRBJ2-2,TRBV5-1,TGCGCCAGCAGCTCGGGCCGGGACAGGGGTCGGAACACCGGGGAGCTGTTTTTT,CASSSGRDRGRNTGELFF
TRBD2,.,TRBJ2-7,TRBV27,TGTGCCAGCCCCCCGCGCGGGGGTGTTTACGAGCAGTACTTC,CASPPRGGVYEQYF
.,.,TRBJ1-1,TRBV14,TGTGCCAGCAGCCTCCTACTAGGGGAAACTGAAGCTTTCTTT,CASSLLLGETEAFF
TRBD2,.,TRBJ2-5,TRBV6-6,TGTGCCAGCAGTTCCCCCGAGTGGGAGGGGGAGACCCAGTACTTC,CASSSPEWEGETQYF
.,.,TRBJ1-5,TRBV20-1,TGCAGTGCTAGTCTGGGCCAAGATAGCAATCAGCCCCAGCATTTT,CSASLGQDSNQPQHF
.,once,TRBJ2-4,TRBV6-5,TGTGCCAGCCAACCAGGGTCCCCCAACATTCAGTACTTC,CASQPGSPNIQYF
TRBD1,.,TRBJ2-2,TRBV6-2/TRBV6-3,TGTGCCAGCAGTTATCCGGGGACAGCCACCGGGGAGCTGTTTTTT,CASSYPGTATGELFF
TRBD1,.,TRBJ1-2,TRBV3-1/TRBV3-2,TGTGCCAGCAGCCCGACAGGGAGGGATGGCTACACCTTC,CASSPTGRDGYTF
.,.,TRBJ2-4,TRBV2,TGTGCCAGCAACCAGGGAATAATCACGGGAAACATTCAGTACTTC,CASNQGIITGNIQYF
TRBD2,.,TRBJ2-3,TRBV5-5,TGTGCCAGCAGAAGGACTAGCGGGGGGTGGGATACGCAGTATTTT,CASRRTSGGWDTQYF
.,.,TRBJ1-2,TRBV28,TGTGCCAGCAGTATCGCAGATGGCTACACCTTC,CASSIADGYTF
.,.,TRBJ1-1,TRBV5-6,TGTGCCAGCAGCCCCTACGGGCTGGGGGACACTGAAGCTTTCTTT,CASSPYGLGDTEAFF
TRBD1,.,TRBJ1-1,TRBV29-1,TGCAGCGTCGCGGGACAGGGGAACACTGAAGCTTTCTTT,CSVAGQGNTEAFF
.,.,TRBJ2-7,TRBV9,TGTGCCAGCAGCGTAGGAGGATGGGGGTCTGTGTCCGAGCAGTACTTC,CASSVGGWGSVSEQYF
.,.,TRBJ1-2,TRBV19,TGTGCCAGTAGCACCCTGGGGTATGGCTACACCTTC,CASSTLGYGYTF
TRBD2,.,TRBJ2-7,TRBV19,TGTGCCAGTAGTCCGCGGGACTACTCCTACGAGCAGTACTTC,CASSPRDYSYEQYF
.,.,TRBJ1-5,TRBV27,TGTGCCAGCAGTTTAGGGGGAAAGAGCAATCAGCCCCAGCATTTT,CASSLGGKSNQPQHF
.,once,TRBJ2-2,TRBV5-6,TGTGCCAGCACTTTGAAATCTGGGGAGCTGTTTTTT,CASTLKSGELFF
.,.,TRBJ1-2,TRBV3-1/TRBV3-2,TGTGCCAGCAGCCAAGGAGGGGGGCGAGAGGGCTACACCTTC,CASSQGGGREGYTF
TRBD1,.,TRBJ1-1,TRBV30,TGTGCCTGGAGCGAAAAGGACAGGGGGTACAACACTGAAGCTTTCTTT,CAWSEKDRGYNTEAFF
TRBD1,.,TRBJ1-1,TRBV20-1,TGCAGTGCTAGTGTTCACCGGGACAGTAAAGCTTTCTTT,CSASVHRDSKAFF
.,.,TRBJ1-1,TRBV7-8,TGTGCCAGCAGCTTGAAGAGGGGTACTGAAGCTTTCTTT,CASSLKRGTEAFF
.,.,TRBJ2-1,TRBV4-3,TGCGCCAGCAGCCAAGATCCGGGGGTCAATGAGCAGTTCTTC,CASSQDPGVNEQFF
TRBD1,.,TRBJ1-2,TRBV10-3,TGTGCCATCAGTGAGGGGACAGGGAACAACTATGGCTACACCTTC,CAISEGTGNNYGYTF
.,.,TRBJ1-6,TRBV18,TGTGCCAGCTCACCACCGACCAGGGATTCACCCCTCCACTTT,CASSPPTRDSPLHF
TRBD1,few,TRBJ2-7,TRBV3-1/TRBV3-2,TGTGCCAGCAGCCGAAGAAATTACGGACAGGGGTACGAGCAGTACTTC,CASSRRNYGQGYEQYF
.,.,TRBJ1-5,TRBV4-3,TGCGCCAGCAGCCAGAACATGGGGAATCAGCCCCAGCATTTT,CASSQNMGNQPQHF
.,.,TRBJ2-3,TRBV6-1,TGTGCCAGCAGTGAACAGGGTTCGTTAACAGATACGCAGTATTTT,CASSEQGSLTDTQYF
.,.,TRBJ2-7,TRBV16,TGTGCCAGCAGCCATCGCGGGACACCCCTCTACGAGCAGTACTTC,CASSHRGTPLYEQYF
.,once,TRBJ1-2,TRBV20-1,TGCAGTGCTAGGGGGGGTGGCTACACCTTC,CSARGGGYTF
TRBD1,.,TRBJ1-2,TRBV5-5,TGTGCCAGCAGCGAAGGACAGGGCTATGGCTACACCTTC,CASSEGQGYGYTF
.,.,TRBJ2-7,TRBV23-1,TGCGCCAGCAGTCCGTGGACAGAGAATTACGAGCAGTACTTC,CASSPWTENYEQYF
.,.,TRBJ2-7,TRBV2,TGTGCCAGCAGTCCCGGGACCACCTTTGAGCAGTACTTC,CASSPGTTFEQYF
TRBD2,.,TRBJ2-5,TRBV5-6,TGTGCCAGCAGCCAGCGTCGGGGGGGCCCCGAGACCCAGTACTTC,CASSQRRGGPETQYF
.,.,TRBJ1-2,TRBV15,TGTGCCACCAGCGACTCCAGGGAACGACATGGCTACACCTTC,CATSDSRERHGYTF
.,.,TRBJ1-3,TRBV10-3,TGTGCCATCAGTGCCGGGACCGTCGGAAACACCATATATTTT,CAISAGTVGNTIYF
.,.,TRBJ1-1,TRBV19,TGTGCCAGTAGTATGGGGATCGGGGGGACAATGAACACTGAAGCTTTCTTT,CASSMGIGGTMNTEAFF
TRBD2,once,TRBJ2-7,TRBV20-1,TGCAGTGCTAGTAAGGGAGGGCAGCAATACGAGCAGTACTTC,CSASKGGQQYEQYF
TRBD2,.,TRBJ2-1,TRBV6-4,TGTGCCAGCAGTGACTCGAGCCGGGGGGGAAGAGGTGAGCAGTTCTTC,CASSDSSRGGRGEQFF